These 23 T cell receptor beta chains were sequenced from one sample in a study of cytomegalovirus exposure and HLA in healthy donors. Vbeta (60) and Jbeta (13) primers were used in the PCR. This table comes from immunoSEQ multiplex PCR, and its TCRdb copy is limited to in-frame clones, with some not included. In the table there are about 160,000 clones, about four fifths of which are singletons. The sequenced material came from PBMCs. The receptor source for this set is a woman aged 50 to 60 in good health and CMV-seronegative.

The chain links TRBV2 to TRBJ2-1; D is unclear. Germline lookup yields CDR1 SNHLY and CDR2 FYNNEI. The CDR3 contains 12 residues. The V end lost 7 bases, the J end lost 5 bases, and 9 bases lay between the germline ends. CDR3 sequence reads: CASTRSNNEQFF. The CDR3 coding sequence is TGTGCCAGCACACGGAGTAACAATGAGCAGTTCTTC. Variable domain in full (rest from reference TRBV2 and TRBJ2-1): EPEVTQTPSHQVTQMGQEVILRCVPISNHLYFYWYRQILGQKVEFLVSFYNNEISEKSEIFDDQFSVERPDGSNFTLKIRSTKLEDSAMYFCASTRSNNEQFFGPGTRLTVL.

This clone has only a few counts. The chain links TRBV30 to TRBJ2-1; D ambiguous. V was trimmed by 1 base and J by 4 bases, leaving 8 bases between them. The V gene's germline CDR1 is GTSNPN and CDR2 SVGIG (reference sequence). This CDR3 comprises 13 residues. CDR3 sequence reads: CAWSDRVYNEQFF. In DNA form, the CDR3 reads TGTGCCTGGAGTGACCGAGTTTACAATGAGCAGTTCTTC.

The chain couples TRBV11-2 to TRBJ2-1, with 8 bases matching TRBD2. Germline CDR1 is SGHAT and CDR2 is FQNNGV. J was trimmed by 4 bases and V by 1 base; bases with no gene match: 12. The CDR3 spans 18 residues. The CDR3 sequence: CASSLVPGGAGGYNEQFF. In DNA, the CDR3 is TGTGCCAGCAGCTTAGTCCCAGGTGGGGCGGGAGGATACAATGAGCAGTTCTTC.

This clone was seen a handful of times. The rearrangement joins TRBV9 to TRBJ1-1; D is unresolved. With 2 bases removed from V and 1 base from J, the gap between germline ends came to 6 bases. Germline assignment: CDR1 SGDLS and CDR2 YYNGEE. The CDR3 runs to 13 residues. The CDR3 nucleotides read TGTGCCAGCAGCGTGGACTGGAACACTGAAGCTTTCTTT. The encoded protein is CASSVDWNTEAFF. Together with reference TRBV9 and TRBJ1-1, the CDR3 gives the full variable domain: DSGVTQTPKHLITATGQRVTLRCSPRSGDLSVYWYQQSLDQGLQFLIQYYNGEERAKGNILERFSAQQFPDLHSELNLSSLELGDSALYFCASSVDWNTEAFFGQGTRLTVV.

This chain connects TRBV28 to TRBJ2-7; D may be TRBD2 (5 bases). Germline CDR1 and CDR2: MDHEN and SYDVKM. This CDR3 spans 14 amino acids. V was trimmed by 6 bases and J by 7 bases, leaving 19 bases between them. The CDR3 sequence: CASSVQSRVHEQYF. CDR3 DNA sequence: TGTGCCAGCAGCGTACAGTCGCGGGTCCATGAGCAGTACTTC.

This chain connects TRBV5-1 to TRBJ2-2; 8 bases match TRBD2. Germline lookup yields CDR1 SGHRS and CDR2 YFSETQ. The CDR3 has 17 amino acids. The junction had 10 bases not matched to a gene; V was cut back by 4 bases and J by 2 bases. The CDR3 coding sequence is TGCGCCAGCAGCCCCGGTTGGGGACTAGGAAACACCGGGGAGCTGTTTTTT. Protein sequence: CASSPGWGLGNTGELFF.

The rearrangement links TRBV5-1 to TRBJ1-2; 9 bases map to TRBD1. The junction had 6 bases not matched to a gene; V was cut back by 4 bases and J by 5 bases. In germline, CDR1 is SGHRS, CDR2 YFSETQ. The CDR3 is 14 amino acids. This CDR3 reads CASSAGDRAYGYTF. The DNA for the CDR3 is TGCGCCAGCAGCGCGGGGGACAGGGCGTATGGCTACACCTTC. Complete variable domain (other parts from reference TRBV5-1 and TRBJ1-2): KAGVTQTPRYLIKTRGQQVTLSCSPISGHRSVSWYQQTPGQGLQFLFEYFSETQRNKGNFPGRFSGRQFSNSRSEMNVSTLELGDSALYLCASSAGDRAYGYTFGSGTRLTVV.

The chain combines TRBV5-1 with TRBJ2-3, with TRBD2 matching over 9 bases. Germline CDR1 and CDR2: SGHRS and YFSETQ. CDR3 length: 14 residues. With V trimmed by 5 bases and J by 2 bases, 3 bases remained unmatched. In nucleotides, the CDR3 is TGCGCCAGCAGTAAGCGGGAGGACACAGATACGCAGTATTTT. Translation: CASSKREDTDTQYF.

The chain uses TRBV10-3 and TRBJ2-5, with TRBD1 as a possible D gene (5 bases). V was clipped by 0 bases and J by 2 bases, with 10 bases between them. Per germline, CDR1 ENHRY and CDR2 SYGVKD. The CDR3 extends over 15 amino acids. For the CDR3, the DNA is TGTGCCATCAGTGAGTCTATGACAGAACAAGAGACCCAGTACTTC. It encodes CAISESMTEQETQYF.

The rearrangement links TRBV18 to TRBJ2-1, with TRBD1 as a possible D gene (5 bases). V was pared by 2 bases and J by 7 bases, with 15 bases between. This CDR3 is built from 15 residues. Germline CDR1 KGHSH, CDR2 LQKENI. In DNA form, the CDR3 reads TGTGCCAGCTCACCATGGGCAGGGCTGCAGAATGAGCAGTTCTTC. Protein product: CASSPWAGLQNEQFF.

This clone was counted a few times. The CDR3 DNA reads as TGTGCCAGCAAGTCGGGACTCTTTCTGAATTCACCCCTCCACTTT. Its translation: CASKSGLFLNSPLHF. The chain combines TRBV27 with TRBJ1-6; D might be TRBD1 (5 bases). V dropped 7 bases and J dropped 7 bases, with 17 bases sitting between them. Germline assignment: CDR1 MNHEY and CDR2 SMNVEV (reference sequence). This CDR3 has 15 amino acids.

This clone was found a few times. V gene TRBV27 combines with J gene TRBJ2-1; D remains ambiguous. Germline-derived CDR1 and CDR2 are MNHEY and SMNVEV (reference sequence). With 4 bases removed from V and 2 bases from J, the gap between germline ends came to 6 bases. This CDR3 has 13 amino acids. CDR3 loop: CASSSTAYNEQFF. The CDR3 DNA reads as TGTGCCAGCAGTTCGACTGCCTACAATGAGCAGTTCTTC.

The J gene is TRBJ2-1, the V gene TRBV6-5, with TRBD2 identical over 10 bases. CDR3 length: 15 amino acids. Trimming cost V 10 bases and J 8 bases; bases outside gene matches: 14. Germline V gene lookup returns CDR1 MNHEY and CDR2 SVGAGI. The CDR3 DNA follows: TGTGCCACTCGACCGGGACTAGCGAGGATTGATGAGCAGTTCTTC. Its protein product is CATRPGLARIDEQFF.

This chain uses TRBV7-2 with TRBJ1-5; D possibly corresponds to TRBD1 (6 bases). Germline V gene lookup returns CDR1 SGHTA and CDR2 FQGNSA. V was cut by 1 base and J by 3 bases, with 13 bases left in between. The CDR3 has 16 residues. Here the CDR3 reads CASSLEPGALNQPQHF. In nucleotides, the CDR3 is TGTGCCAGCAGCTTAGAACCAGGGGCCCTCAATCAGCCCCAGCATTTT.

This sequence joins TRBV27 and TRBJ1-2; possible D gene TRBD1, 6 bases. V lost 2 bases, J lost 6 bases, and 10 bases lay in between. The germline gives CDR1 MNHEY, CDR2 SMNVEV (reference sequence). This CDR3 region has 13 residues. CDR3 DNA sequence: TGTGCCAGCAGTTTAACAGGGTTGGATGGCTACACCTTC. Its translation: CASSLTGLDGYTF.

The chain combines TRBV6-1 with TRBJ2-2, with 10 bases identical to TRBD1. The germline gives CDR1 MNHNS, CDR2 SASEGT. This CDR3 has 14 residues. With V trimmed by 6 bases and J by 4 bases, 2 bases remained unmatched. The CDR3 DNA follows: TGTGCCAGCAGATGGGACAGGGGCACCGGGGAGCTGTTTTTT. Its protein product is CASRWDRGTGELFF.

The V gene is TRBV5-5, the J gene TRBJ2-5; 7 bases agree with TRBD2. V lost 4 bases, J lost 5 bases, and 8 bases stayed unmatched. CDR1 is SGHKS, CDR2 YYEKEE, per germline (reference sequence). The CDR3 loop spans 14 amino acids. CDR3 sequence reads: CASSQRTSLETQYF. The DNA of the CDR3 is TGTGCCAGCAGCCAAAGGACTAGTTTGGAGACCCAGTACTTC.

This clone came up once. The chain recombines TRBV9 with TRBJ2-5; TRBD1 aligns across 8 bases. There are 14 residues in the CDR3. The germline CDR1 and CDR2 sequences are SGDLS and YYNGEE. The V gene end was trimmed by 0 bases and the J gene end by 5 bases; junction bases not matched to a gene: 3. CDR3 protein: CASSVGTGTETQYF. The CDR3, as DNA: TGTGCCAGCAGCGTAGGGACAGGGACGGAGACCCAGTACTTC.

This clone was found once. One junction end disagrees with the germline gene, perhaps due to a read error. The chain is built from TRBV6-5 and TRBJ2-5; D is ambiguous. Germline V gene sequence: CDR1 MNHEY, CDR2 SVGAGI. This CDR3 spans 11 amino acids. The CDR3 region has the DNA TGTGCCACCAGTATGAGGGAGACCCAGTACTTC. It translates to CATSMRETQYF.

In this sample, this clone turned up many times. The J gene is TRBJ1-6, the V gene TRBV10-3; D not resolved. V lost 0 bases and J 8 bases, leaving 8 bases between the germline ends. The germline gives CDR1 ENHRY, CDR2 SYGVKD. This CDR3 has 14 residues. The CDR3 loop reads CAISESEAHSPLHF. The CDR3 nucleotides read TGTGCCATCAGTGAGTCGGAGGCCCATTCACCCCTCCACTTT.

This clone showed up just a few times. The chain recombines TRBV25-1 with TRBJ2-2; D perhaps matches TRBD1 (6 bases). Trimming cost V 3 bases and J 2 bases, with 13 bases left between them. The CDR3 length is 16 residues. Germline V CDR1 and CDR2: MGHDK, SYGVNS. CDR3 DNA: TGTGCCAGCAGTGACCTAACGGACAGAAACACCGGGGAGCTGTTTTTT. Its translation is CASSDLTDRNTGELFF.

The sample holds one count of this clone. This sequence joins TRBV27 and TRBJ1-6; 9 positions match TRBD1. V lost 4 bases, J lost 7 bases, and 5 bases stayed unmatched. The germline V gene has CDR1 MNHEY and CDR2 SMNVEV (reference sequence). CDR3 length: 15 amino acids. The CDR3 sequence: CASSSAGTGNSPLHF. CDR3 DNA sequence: TGTGCCAGCAGTTCCGCCGGGACAGGGAATTCACCCCTCCACTTT.

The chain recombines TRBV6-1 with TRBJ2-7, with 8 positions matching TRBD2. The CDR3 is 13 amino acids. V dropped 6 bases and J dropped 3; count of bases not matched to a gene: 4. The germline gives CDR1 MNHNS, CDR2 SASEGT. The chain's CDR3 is CASRASGYYEQYF. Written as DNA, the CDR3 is TGTGCCAGCAGGGCTAGCGGGTACTACGAGCAGTACTTC.